This TCR beta chain is from a study of regulatory T cells in long-lasting Graves disease. Study-wide points: Accuracy was possibly reduced by small sample size.

The time point was: newly diagnosed GD, antithyroid drugs for less than 3 months. Extracted PBMC RNA gave rise to the TCR library. The trim removed 4 bases at V and 8 bases at J, leaving 11 bases unmatched. CDR3 length equals 15 residues. Germline loops: CDR1 SGHDT, CDR2 YYEEEE. The authors built TCR beta libraries using iRepertoire HTBI primers and Arm-PCR of CDR3 regions. TCRdb re-called the multiplex PCR reads with MiXCR, one entry per CDR3 protein. The sample yields fewer than 650,000 distinct CDR3 sequences, 15% to 20% seen once. This clonotype was counted between two and nine times. Its specificity is not known. The data also belong to a second study, concerning T cells in Graves' hyperthyroidism and ophthalmopathy. From that study: Primed by the HTBI set, a first-round RT-PCR was run on the TCR CDR3. The model's output predicted ophthalmopathy at a median of about 6.5 months prior to onset.

The sequencing used peripheral blood mononuclear cells (PBMCs), collected at new diagnosis, from a patient treated with antithyroid drugs. The receptor comes from a man aged 18 to 29 with Graves disease. This sequence joins TRBV5-6 and TRBJ2-3; 9 bases map to TRBD1. The chain's CDR3 is CASSTGTGPGGTQYF. DNA for the CDR3: TGTGCCAGCAGCACCGGGACAGGGCCGGGGGGTACGCAGTATTTT.